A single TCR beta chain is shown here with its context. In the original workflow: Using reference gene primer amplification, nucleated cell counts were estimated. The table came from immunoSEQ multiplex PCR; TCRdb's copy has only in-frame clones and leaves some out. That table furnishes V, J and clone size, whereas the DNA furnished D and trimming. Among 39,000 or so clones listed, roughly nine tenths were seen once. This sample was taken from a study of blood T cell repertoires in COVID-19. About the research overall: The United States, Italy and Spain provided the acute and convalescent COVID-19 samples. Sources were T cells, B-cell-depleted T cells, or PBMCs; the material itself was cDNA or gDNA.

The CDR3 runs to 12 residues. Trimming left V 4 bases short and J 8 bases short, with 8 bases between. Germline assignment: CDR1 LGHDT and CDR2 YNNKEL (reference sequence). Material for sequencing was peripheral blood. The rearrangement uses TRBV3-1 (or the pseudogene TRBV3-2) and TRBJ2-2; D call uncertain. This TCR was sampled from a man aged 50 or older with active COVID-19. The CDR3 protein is CASSPDQGELFF. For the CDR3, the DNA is TGTGCCAGCAGCCCCGATCAGGGGGAGCTGTTTTTT.